The T cell receptor beta chain described here comes from a study of cytomegalovirus exposure and HLA in healthy donors. Across the study: The study's early data release held roughly 91 million unique TCRs from HLA-typed donors. Findings and caveats of the study: Being productive about 87% or about 30% of the time was typical of most TCR beta V segments in an earlier analysis.

CDR3 length: 15 amino acids. Germline V gene sequence: CDR1 SGDLS, CDR2 YYNGEE. The trim removed 4 bases at V and 8 bases at J, leaving 4 bases unmatched. With 60 Vbeta and 13 Jbeta primers, the PCR was carried out. Repertoires were generated with immunoSEQ multiplex PCR, while TCRdb's copy carries only in-frame clones and drops some. Among roughly 150,000 clones, around 86% were seen once, and the ten largest hold over 4%. Remarks on this clone: Its antigen is as yet unknown.

The chain has TRBV9 and TRBJ2-1, with 15 nucleotides matching TRBD2. The specimen sequenced was PBMCs. The receptor comes from a man aged 50 or older in good health and CMV-seropositive. DNA of the CDR3: TGTGCCAGCAGCTGGACTAGCGGGGGGGCTTATGAGCAGTTCTTC. Translating it yields CASSWTSGGAYEQFF.